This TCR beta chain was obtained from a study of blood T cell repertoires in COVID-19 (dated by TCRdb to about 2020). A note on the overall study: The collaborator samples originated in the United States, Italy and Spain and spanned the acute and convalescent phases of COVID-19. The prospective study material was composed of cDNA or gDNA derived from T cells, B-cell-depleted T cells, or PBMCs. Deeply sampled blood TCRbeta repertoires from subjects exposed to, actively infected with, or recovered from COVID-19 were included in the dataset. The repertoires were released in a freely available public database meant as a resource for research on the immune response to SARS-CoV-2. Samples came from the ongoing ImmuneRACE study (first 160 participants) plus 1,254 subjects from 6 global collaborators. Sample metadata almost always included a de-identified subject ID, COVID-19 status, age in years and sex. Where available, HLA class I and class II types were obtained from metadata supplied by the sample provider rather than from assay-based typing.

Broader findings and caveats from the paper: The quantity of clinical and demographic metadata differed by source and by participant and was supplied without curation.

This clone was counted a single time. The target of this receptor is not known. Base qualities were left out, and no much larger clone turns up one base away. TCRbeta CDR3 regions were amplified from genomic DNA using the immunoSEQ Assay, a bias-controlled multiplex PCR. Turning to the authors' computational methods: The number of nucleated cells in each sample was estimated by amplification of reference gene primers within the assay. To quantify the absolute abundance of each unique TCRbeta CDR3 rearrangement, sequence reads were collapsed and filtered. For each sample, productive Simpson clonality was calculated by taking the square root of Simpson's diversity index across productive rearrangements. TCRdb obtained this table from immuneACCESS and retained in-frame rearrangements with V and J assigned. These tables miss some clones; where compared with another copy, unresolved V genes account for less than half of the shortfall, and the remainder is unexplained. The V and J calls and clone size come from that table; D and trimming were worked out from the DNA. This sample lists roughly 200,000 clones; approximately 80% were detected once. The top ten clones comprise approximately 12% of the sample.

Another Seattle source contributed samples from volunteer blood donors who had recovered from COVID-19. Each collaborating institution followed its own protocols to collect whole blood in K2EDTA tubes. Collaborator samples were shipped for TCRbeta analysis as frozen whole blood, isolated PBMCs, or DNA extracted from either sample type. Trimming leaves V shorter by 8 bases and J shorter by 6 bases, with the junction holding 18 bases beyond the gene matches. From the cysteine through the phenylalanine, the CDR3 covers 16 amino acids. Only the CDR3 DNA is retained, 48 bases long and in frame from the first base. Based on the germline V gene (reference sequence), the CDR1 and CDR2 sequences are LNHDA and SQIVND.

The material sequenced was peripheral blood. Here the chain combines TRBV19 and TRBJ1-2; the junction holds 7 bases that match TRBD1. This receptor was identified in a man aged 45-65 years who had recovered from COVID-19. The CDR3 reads CASSPPNPTGANGYTF. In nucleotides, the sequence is TGTGCCAGTTCTCCACCGAACCCAACAGGGGCGAATGGCTACACCTTC.